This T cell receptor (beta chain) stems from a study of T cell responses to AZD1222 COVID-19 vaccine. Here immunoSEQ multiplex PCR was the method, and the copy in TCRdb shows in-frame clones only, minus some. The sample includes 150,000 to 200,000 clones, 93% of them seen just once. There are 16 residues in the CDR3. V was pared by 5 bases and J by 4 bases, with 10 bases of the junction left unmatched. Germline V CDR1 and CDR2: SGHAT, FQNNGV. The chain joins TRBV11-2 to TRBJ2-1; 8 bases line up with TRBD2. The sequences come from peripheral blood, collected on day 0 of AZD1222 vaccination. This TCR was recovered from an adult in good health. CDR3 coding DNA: TGTGCCAGCAGCGATCCCGGGGCTAGCGGGTACAATGAGCAGTTCTTC. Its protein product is CASSDPGASGYNEQFF.